The 23 T cell receptor beta chains presented below share a single source sample, sequenced in a study of blood T cell repertoires in COVID-19. Generated by immunoSEQ multiplex PCR, the TCRdb table keeps only in-frame clones and is missing some. The sample lists approximately 450,000 clones; around 88% were seen once. Sequencing was carried out using peripheral blood. The receptors stem from a woman in her 30s with acute or convalescent COVID-19.

CDR3 bases: TGTGCCAGCAGTTCGGGGGGGATTGGGGATACGCAGTATTTT. Translating it yields CASSSGGIGDTQYF. The chain links TRBV27 to TRBJ2-3; 8 nucleotides align to TRBD2. The V and J ends lost 4 bases and 6 bases, in that order; junction bases with no gene match: 6. This CDR3 has 14 residues. Germline assignment: CDR1 MNHEY and CDR2 SMNVEV (reference sequence).

This chain joins TRBV2 and TRBJ1-5, with 9 positions matching TRBD1. Germline CDR1 is SNHLY and CDR2 is FYNNEI. V lost 6 bases to trimming and J lost 3 bases; unmatched junction nucleotides: 6. The CDR3 runs to 15 residues. Here the CDR3 reads CASREQGAPNQPQHF. The CDR3 DNA reads TGTGCCAGCAGGGAACAGGGGGCCCCCAATCAGCCCCAGCATTTT. Full variable domain (remainder filled in from reference TRBV2 and TRBJ1-5): EPEVTQTPSHQVTQMGQEVILRCVPISNHLYFYWYRQILGQKVEFLVSFYNNEISEKSEIFDDQFSVERPDGSNFTLKIRSTKLEDSAMYFCASREQGAPNQPQHFGDGTRLSIL.

This clone was detected only a few times. The chain recombines TRBV10-1 with TRBJ2-1; possibly TRBD2 for D (6 bases). V was shortened by 0 bases and J by 10 bases, with 22 bases between the two germline ends. From germline, CDR1 is WNHNN and CDR2 SYGVQD (reference sequence). The CDR3 has 17 residues. The CDR3 DNA follows: TGCGCCAGCAGTGAGTCGATGGCTAGGAGGGGTCACGGAGAGCAGTTCTTC. Translated, it gives CASSESMARRGHGEQFF.

The genes are TRBV12-3 or TRBV12-4 and TRBJ2-1; 8 bases match TRBD1. The CDR3 is made up of 13 amino acids. The J segment lost 8 bases and the V segment lost 6 bases, leaving 6 bases of the junction unmatched. The CDR3 region is CASRRTGYDEQFF. CDR3 DNA sequence: TGTGCCAGCAGACGGACAGGGTACGATGAGCAGTTCTTC.

This clone occurred a few times. J is TRBJ1-2 and V is TRBV4-1; possible D gene TRBD1, 6 bases. Germline assignment: CDR1 MGHRA and CDR2 YSYEKL. The ends were cut back, 4 bases at V and 2 bases at J, with 14 bases in the middle. There are 15 residues in the CDR3. CDR3 sequence (DNA): TGCGCCAGCAGCCCAGATAGGGGGACCAACTATGGCTACACCTTC. Protein product: CASSPDRGTNYGYTF.

V is TRBV4-2 and J is TRBJ1-2; no definite D call. Germline V CDR1 and CDR2: LGHNA, YNFKEQ. The CDR3 loop spans 17 amino acids. V lost 0 bases, J lost 5 bases, and 19 bases lay in between. CDR3 protein: CASSQDQEGLIVYGYTF. The CDR3 coding sequence is TGTGCCAGCAGCCAAGATCAAGAGGGCTTAATCGTTTATGGCTACACCTTC.

V is TRBV7-8 and J is TRBJ2-7; the D is unclear. The CDR3 is made up of 14 amino acids. V was cut by 1 base and J by 1 base, with 8 bases left in between. Germline V gene sequence: CDR1 SGHVS, CDR2 FQNEAQ. The chain's CDR3 is CASSLEDGSYEQYF. The CDR3 DNA follows: TGTGCCAGCAGCTTAGAAGACGGGTCCTACGAGCAGTACTTC.

V and J are TRBV4-1 and TRBJ2-5; the match to TRBD2 covers 12 bases. CDR1 is MGHRA and CDR2 is YSYEKL in the germline V gene. This CDR3 is built from 18 residues. V lost 0 bases and J lost 5; bases outside the gene matches: 10. The CDR3 coding sequence is TGCGCCAGCAGCCAAGATGCGGCTAGCGGGGGGGCAGGGGAGACCCAGTACTTC. This translates into CASSQDAASGGAGETQYF.

The genes are TRBV11-1 and TRBJ2-2; 9 positions match TRBD1. The V and J ends lost 4 bases and 4 bases, in that order; junction bases with no gene match: 1. The germline gives CDR1 SGHAT, CDR2 FQDESV (reference sequence). The CDR3 extends over 14 amino acids. In nucleotides, the CDR3 is TGTGCCAGCAGCTGGGGACAGGGCACCGGGGAGCTGTTTTTT. It yields the protein CASSWGQGTGELFF.

The V and J genes are TRBV10-2 and TRBJ1-2; 7 bases agree with TRBD1. Per germline, CDR1 WSHSY and CDR2 SAAADI. The V segment lost 10 bases and the J segment 4 bases; nucleotides outside the gene matches: 9. The CDR3 has 13 amino acids. In DNA form, the CDR3 reads TGCGCCATGTGGACAGGCACCCTCTATGGCTACACCTTC. Translated: CAMWTGTLYGYTF.

J is TRBJ1-1 and V is TRBV5-1, with 7 bases identical to TRBD1. Losses at the gene ends were 3 bases for V and 6 bases for J; bases not matched to a gene: 14. Germline-derived CDR1 and CDR2 are SGHRS and YFSETQ. The CDR3 is 16 residues long. Written as DNA, the CDR3 is TGCGCCAGCAGCTCGGGCGGGACAGAAAGAGCGGCTGAAGCTTTCTTT. Translation gives CASSSGGTERAAEAFF. Drawing the rest from reference TRBV5-1 and TRBJ1-1, the complete variable domain is KAGVTQTPRYLIKTRGQQVTLSCSPISGHRSVSWYQQTPGQGLQFLFEYFSETQRNKGNFPGRFSGRQFSNSRSEMNVSTLELGDSALYLCASSSGGTERAAEAFFGQGTRLTVV.

This sequence joins TRBV6-5 and TRBJ2-2; D might be TRBD1 (5 bases). Trimming shortened V by 2 bases and J by 5 bases, and 12 bases separated the two germline ends. Germline CDR1 MNHEY, CDR2 SVGAGI. The CDR3 extends over 15 amino acids. The CDR3 reads CASSYDRRQTGELFF. The CDR3, as DNA: TGTGCCAGCAGTTACGATCGACGACAGACCGGGGAGCTGTTTTTT.

The CDR3 sequence is CASSSQSGGASQYF. The CDR3 coding sequence is TGTGCCAGCAGCTCCCAGAGCGGGGGGGCGTCCCAGTACTTC. The chain links TRBV11-2 to TRBJ2-5; 10 bases are shared with TRBD2. J was trimmed by 9 bases and V by 4 bases; bases with no gene match: 8. The CDR3 consists of 14 residues. CDR1 is SGHAT and CDR2 is FQNNGV in the germline V gene.

V and J are TRBV2 and TRBJ1-5; D gene unclear. Trimming took 6 bases from V and 0 from J, leaving 12 bases between them. Germline V gene data show CDR1 as SNHLY and CDR2 as FYNNEI. CDR3 length equals 15 residues. The DNA for the CDR3 is TGTGCCAGCAGGCTAACAGACAATAGCAATCAGCCCCAGCATTTT. Its protein product is CASRLTDNSNQPQHF.

V usage is TRBV15 and J usage is TRBJ1-2; 7 nucleotides match TRBD1. Unmatched junction bases numbered 5, after V lost 4 bases and J lost 6 bases. Germline CDR1 and CDR2: LNHNV and YYDKDF (reference sequence). CDR3 size: 13 residues. In DNA, the CDR3 is TGTGCCACCAGCACCGGGACAGCAGATGGCTACACCTTC. It yields the protein CATSTGTADGYTF.

The rearrangement links TRBV19 to TRBJ1-2; 7 bases fit TRBD1. The CDR3 covers 12 residues. The germline V gene has CDR1 LNHDA and CDR2 SQIVND (reference sequence). Trimming at V came to 7 bases and at J to 7 bases, leaving 6 bases not matched to a gene. The CDR3 here is CASNDRDSGYTF. The CDR3 region has the DNA TGTGCCAGTAATGATAGGGACAGTGGCTACACCTTC. Full variable domain (rest looked up from reference TRBV19 and TRBJ1-2): DGGITQSPKYLFRKEGQNVTLSCEQNLNHDAMYWYRQDPGQGLRLIYYSQIVNDFQKGDIAEGYSVSREKKESFPLTVTSAQKNPTAFYLCASNDRDSGYTFGSGTRLTVV.

The chain joins TRBV7-2 to TRBJ1-6, with 7 positions matching TRBD1. V trimming: 4 bases; J trimming: 5 bases; junction bases outside the gene matches: 5. CDR1 and CDR2 from the germline V gene are SGHTA and FQGNSA. This CDR3 has 15 amino acids. The CDR3 DNA reads as TGTGCCAGCAGCTCCCGGGACAGAAATAATTCACCCCTCCACTTT. It translates to CASSSRDRNNSPLHF.

This rearrangement joins TRBV5-1 to TRBJ2-7; a weak D match, TRBD1 (6 bases). V lost 0 bases, J lost 3 bases, and 19 bases lay in between. This CDR3 spans 17 amino acids. CDR1 is SGHRS and CDR2 is YFSETQ in the germline V gene. The CDR3 nucleotides read TGCGCCAGCAGCTTGGAGGGTGTTGTGGGGGCTGACTACGAGCAGTACTTC. It specifies CASSLEGVVGADYEQYF. The full variable domain, with the rest looked up from reference TRBV5-1 and TRBJ2-7, is KAGVTQTPRYLIKTRGQQVTLSCSPISGHRSVSWYQQTPGQGLQFLFEYFSETQRNKGNFPGRFSGRQFSNSRSEMNVSTLELGDSALYLCASSLEGVVGADYEQYFGPGTRLTVT.

The chain employs TRBV7-8 and TRBJ2-7; 8 bases map to TRBD2. The CDR3 has 17 residues. Germline-derived CDR1 and CDR2 are SGHVS and FQNEAQ. V lost 5 bases to trimming and J lost 3 bases; unmatched junction nucleotides: 15. CDR3: CASSELSRELADYEQYF. CDR3 nucleotides: TGTGCCAGCAGCGAACTAAGTCGGGAACTAGCGGACTACGAGCAGTACTTC.

This clone was seen more than once but under ten times. The J gene is TRBJ1-1, the V gene TRBV5-8; a weak D match, TRBD1 (5 bases). Trimming cost V 6 bases and J 1 base, with 16 bases left between them. There are 15 residues in the CDR3. Germline V lookup: CDR1 SGHTS, CDR2 YDEGEE. CDR3 sequence (DNA): TGTGCCAGCACCCAGCTAATTGGGGCGAACACTGAAGCTTTCTTT. As protein: CASTQLIGANTEAFF. The full variable domain, completed using reference TRBV5-8 and TRBJ1-1, is EAGVTQSPTHLIKTRGQQATLRCSPISGHTSVYWYQQALGLGLQFLLWYDEGEERNRGNFPPRFSGRQFPNYSSELNVNALELEDSALYLCASTQLIGANTEAFFGQGTRLTVV.

V and J are TRBV6-5 and TRBJ2-1, with TRBD1 identical over 9 bases. CDR1 and CDR2 from the germline V gene are MNHEY and SVGAGI. J was trimmed by 8 bases and V by 5 bases; bases with no gene match: 10. This CDR3 has 15 amino acids. The CDR3 nucleotides read TGTGCCAGCAGTAGCCGGGACAGGGCGATTGATGAGCAGTTCTTC. Amino acid sequence: CASSSRDRAIDEQFF.

V gene TRBV7-8 combines with J gene TRBJ2-7, with 11 bases that match TRBD1. V shed 5 bases and J 3 bases; nucleotides not matched to a gene: 6. This CDR3 has 15 residues. Germline CDR1 and CDR2: SGHVS and FQNEAQ. CDR3 in DNA: TGTGCCAGCAGCAGAGCGGACAGGGGGCTCTACGAGCAGTACTTC. It yields the protein CASSRADRGLYEQYF. The full variable domain, with the rest looked up from reference TRBV7-8 and TRBJ2-7, is GAGVSQSPRYKVAKRGQDVALRCDPISGHVSLFWYQQALGQGPEFLTYFQNEAQLDKSGLPSDRFFAERPEGSVSTLKIQRTQQEDSAVYLCASSRADRGLYEQYFGPGTRLTVT.

The chain combines TRBV6-5 with TRBJ2-5, with TRBD1 matching over 9 bases. This CDR3 is built from 14 residues. V lost 4 bases, J lost 6 bases, and 6 bases stayed unmatched. CDR1 is MNHEY and CDR2 is SVGAGI in the germline V gene. CDR3 protein: CASSSTGQGKTQYF. The CDR3 DNA reads TGTGCCAGCAGTTCCACCGGACAGGGGAAGACCCAGTACTTC.